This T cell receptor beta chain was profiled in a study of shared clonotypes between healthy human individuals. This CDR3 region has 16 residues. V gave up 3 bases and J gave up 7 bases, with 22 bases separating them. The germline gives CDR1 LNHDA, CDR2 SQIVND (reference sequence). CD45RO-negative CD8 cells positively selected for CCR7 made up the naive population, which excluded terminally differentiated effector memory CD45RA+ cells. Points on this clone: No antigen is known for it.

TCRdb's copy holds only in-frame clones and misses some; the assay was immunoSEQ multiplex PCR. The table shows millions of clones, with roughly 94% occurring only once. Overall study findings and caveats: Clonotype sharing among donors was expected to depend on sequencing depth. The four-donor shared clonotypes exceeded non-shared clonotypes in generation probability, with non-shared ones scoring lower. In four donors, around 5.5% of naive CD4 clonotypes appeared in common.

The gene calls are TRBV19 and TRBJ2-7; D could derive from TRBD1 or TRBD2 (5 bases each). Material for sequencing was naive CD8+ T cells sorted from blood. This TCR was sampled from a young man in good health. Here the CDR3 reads CASSIGQTFGAGEQYF. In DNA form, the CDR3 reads TGTGCCAGTAGTATTGGACAAACCTTCGGGGCCGGGGAGCAGTACTTC.